This TCR beta chain was identified during a study of blood T cell repertoires in COVID-19. The V end lost 5 bases, the J end lost 3 bases, and 14 bases lay between the germline ends. The CDR3 consists of 15 residues. Germline V gene lookup returns CDR1 MNHEY and CDR2 SVGAGI. Assay used: immunoSEQ multiplex PCR; TCRdb lists only in-frame clones, some missing. The data contain about 430,000 clones, roughly 90% of them seen just once; the ten biggest clones take up 1.2% to 1.5%. The chain combines TRBV6-5 with TRBJ1-5; D gene unclear. The clonotype was recovered from a woman aged 18-29 years who had been exposed to COVID-19. The sequenced sample was PBMCs or T cells enriched from blood (not recorded which). CDR3: CASSTGEVYNQPQHF. The DNA of the CDR3 is TGTGCCAGCAGTACCGGGGAAGTGTACAATCAGCCCCAGCATTTT.